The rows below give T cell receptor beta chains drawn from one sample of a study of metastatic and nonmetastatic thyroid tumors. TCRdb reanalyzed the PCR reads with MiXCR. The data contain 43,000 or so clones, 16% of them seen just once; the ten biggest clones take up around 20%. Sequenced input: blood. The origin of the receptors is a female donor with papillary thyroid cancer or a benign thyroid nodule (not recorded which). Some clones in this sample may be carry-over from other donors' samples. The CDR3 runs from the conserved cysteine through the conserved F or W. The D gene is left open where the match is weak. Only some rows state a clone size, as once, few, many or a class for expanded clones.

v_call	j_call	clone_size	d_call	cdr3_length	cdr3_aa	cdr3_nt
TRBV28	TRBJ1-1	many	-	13	CASSITGNTEAFF	TGTGCCAGCAGTATTACAGGGAACACTGAAGCTTTCTTT
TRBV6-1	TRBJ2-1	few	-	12	CASRRVYNEQFF	TGTGCCAGCAGGCGGGTCTACAATGAGCAGTTCTTC
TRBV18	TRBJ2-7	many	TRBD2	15	CASSPSSGASYEQYF	TGTGCCAGCTCACCCTCTAGCGGAGCTTCCTACGAGCAGTACTTC
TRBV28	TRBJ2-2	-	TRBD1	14	CASKRGTDTGELFF	TGTGCCAGCAAGAGGGGGACAGACACCGGGGAGCTGTTTTTT
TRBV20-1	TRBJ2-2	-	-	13	CSASISNTGELFF	TGCAGTGCTAGCATTTCCAACACCGGGGAGCTGTTTTTT
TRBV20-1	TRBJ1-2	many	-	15	CSARGGGRGVYGYTF	TGCAGTGCTAGAGGGGGGGGCAGGGGAGTCTATGGCTACACCTTC
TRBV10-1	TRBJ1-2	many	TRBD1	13	CASSGTGGSGYTF	TGCGCCAGCAGTGGGACAGGGGGCTCTGGCTACACCTTC
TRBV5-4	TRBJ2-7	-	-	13	CASSLPGVYEQYF	TGTGCCAGTAGCTTGCCAGGGGTCTACGAGCAGTACTTC
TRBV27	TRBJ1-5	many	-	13	CASGRRVNQPQHF	TGTGCCAGCGGACGACGGGTGAATCAGCCCCAGCATTTT
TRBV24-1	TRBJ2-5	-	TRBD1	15	CATSEPGQGKETQYF	TGTGCCACCAGTGAACCGGGACAGGGAAAAGAGACCCAGTACTTC
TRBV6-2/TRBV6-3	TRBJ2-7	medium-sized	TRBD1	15	CASSSIWTGVYEQYF	TGTGCCAGCAGTTCGATCTGGACAGGGGTATACGAGCAGTACTTC
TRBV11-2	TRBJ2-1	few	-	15	CASSPRLRSYNEQFF	TGTGCCAGCAGCCCCCGTTTGCGCTCCTACAATGAGCAGTTCTTC
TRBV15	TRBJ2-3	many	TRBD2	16	CATSNPQREGRDTQYF	TGTGCCACCAGCAACCCCCAGCGGGAGGGCCGCGATACGCAGTATTTT
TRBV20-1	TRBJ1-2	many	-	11	CSARNSGGYTF	TGCAGTGCTAGAAACAGCGGTGGCTACACCTTC
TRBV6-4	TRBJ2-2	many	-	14	CASSDQPDTGELFF	TGTGCCAGCAGTGATCAGCCCGACACCGGGGAGCTGTTTTTT
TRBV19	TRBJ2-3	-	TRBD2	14	CASSLAGGTDTQYF	TGTGCCAGTAGTTTGGCGGGAGGCACAGATACGCAGTATTTT
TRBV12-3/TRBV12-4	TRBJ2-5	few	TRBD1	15	CASSRTQDRRETQYF	TGTGCCAGCAGCCGAACTCAGGACAGGCGAGAGACCCAGTACTTC
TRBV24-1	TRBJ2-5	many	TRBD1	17	CATSDSGDRGGRETQYF	TGTGCCACCAGTGATTCTGGAGACAGGGGGGGGCGGGAGACCCAGTACTTC
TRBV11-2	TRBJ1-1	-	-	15	CASSFLLGENTEAFF	TGTGCCAGCAGCTTTCTTTTAGGGGAGAACACTGAAGCTTTCTTT
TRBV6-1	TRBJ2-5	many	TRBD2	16	CASRPGLAGGKETQYF	TGTGCCAGCAGGCCGGGACTAGCGGGAGGTAAAGAGACCCAGTACTTC
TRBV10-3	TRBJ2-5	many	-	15	CAISNGGGAQETQYF	TGTGCCATCAGTAACGGCGGAGGGGCCCAAGAGACCCAGTACTTC
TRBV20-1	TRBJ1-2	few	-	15	CSARVVRSNLEGYTF	TGCAGTGCTAGAGTGGTAAGGAGCAACCTTGAAGGCTACACCTTC
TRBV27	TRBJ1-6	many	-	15	CASSLEGQDNSPLHF	TGTGCCAGCAGTTTGGAGGGGCAGGATAATTCACCCCTCCACTTT
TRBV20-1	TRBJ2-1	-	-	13	CSARIRSYNEQFF	TGCAGTGCTAGAATACGGAGCTACAATGAGCAGTTCTTC
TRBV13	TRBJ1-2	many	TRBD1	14	CASSSGTAYYGYTF	TGTGCCAGCAGCTCCGGGACAGCTTACTATGGCTACACCTTC
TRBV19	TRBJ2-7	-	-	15	CASSIFGQGGYEQYF	TGTGCCAGTAGTATTTTTGGCCAGGGTGGGTACGAGCAGTACTTC
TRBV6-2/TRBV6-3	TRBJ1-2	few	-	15	CASSYLGRANYGYTF	TGTGCCAGCAGTTACTTAGGCAGAGCAAACTATGGCTACACCTTC
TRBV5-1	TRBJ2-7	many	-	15	CASSLAGVQFYEQYF	TGCGCCAGCAGCTTGGCGGGAGTCCAGTTCTACGAGCAGTACTTC
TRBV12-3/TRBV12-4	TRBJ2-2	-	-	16	CASSLAMCLGSGELFF	TGTGCCAGCAGTTTAGCCATGTGCCTCGGCAGCGGGGAGCTGTTTTTT
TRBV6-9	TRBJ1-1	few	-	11	CASSLGEEAFF	TGTGCCAGCAGTTTGGGAGAAGAAGCTTTCTTT
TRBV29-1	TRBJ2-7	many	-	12	CSALEPPYEQYF	TGCAGCGCACTGGAACCTCCCTACGAGCAGTACTTC
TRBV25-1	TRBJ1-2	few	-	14	CASSESRSNYGYTF	TGTGCCAGCAGTGAGAGCAGATCTAACTATGGCTACACCTTC